This T cell receptor beta chain was recovered during a study of control samples from healthy donors and cancer patients (dated by TCRdb to the early 2020s). Library creation used the immunoSEQ multiplex PCR assay. The source is immuneACCESS, and TCRdb retained only in-frame sequences with V and J called. Part of the clones is not carried over; for the studies checked, unresolved V genes explain less than half of this, and the remainder is unexplained. Counted in this sample were about 34,000 clones; roughly 92% of them appeared once. The ten biggest clones cover 1.5% to 2% of the sample. In regard to this clone: Its antigen remains unidentified. Per-nucleotide qualities are absent, and no much larger clonotype sits a single base away.

From its cysteine to its phenylalanine, the CDR3 spans 15 amino acids. Of the read, only the CDR3 DNA is kept; its 45 bases are in frame from base 1. From V the trimming removes 3 bases and from J it removes 9 bases, while the gene matches leave 8 bases of the junction unaccounted for. Based on the germline V gene, the CDR1 and CDR2 sequences are LGHNA and YNFKEQ. This clonotype originated in a man aged 40-50 years with colorectal cancer. The sequence links TRBV4-2 to TRBJ2-2; 9 of the junction bases match TRBD2. The sequenced sample was PBMCs. The CDR3 protein: CASSQASGDMRELFF. Here is the DNA: TGTGCCAGCAGCCAGGCTAGCGGGGACATGAGGGAGCTGTTTTTT.